What follows is one T cell receptor beta chain and its context. This clonotype was detected ten times or more. There is no known antigen for this receptor. Within one base of it there is no much larger clone, and no base qualities were kept. These data are taken from a study of blood T cells in healthy people across ages (dated by TCRdb to the mid-2010s). Describing the broader study: In model experiments, template switching captured about one uniquely barcoded TCR beta cDNA molecule for every two T cells. Using deep sequencing normalized with unique cDNA molecular identifiers, the study measured how TCR beta repertoire diversity changes with age. The donors were divided into four age groups: young (average about 16 years), middle-aged (almost 40), aged (around 59) and long-lived (about 84). To avoid experimental bias, donors of different ages were randomly spread across the sequencing lanes. For two donors (one aged 18 to 30 and one aged 80 or older), the study analyzed two additional independent replicas of 1 million unique cDNA reads from the same blood draw.

Results the study describes overall, beyond this receptor: Observed TCR beta diversity correlated strongly with the percentage of naive T cells measured by flow cytometry. Estimates of total diversity from one million sequenced T cells were regarded as lower bounds and underestimates. Because donor CMV infection status was unknown, age-related changes in expanded clonotypes were potentially confounded. Bulk unsorted PBMC profiling prevented conclusive comparison of naive and antigen-experienced compartments. As age increased, observed TCR beta diversity per million T cells dropped in a roughly linear way, and a significant reduction was already evident by age about 40. Compared with the aged group, more naive CD4+ T cells, fewer expanded clones and increased TCR diversity were shown by the long-lived group, suggesting age selection.

Library method: 5' RACE. The data were produced on an Illumina HiSeq 2500. A second PCR of about 7 to 12 cycles was run with a J-beta primer mix and a sample-barcoded 5' primer. A template-switch 5' adaptor carrying 12 random nucleotides introduced a unique molecular identifier onto each TCR beta cDNA molecule. Each sample yielded at least 2.5 million CDR3-containing paired-end reads. First-strand cDNA synthesis was performed from all RNA using the Mint cDNA synthesis kit, with priming by a TRBC-specific oligonucleotide. All cDNA was treated with uracil-DNA glycosylase and then went through a first 18-cycle PCR with the universal primers M1SS and BC2_uni_R. For the original study's pipeline: Normalization of each sample was performed by random selection of 1 million high-quality reads, each carrying a distinct molecular identifier. Instead of being binned into consensus sequences, reads with shared molecular identifiers were discarded. MiTCR, run with a Q25 quality threshold and the strictest error-elimination algorithm, handled CDR3 identification, clonotype clustering and error correction. A nonparametric unseen species model with Euler transformation was used to estimate a lower bound on total TCR beta diversity. The raw public data were reprocessed by TCRdb itself: fastp quality trimming at Q25, MiXCR clonotype calling, in-frame beta chains only. Identical CDR3 protein sequences are pooled into one entry, listed with their most common genes and DNA. The V and J calls and clone size come from TCRdb's table, not from the authors' own analysis. In all, the sample holds approximately 700,000 distinct CDR3 sequences, and approximately 30% of those were seen once. Roughly 14% of the sample lies in the top ten.

Systemically healthy Caucasian individuals from Russia, roughly 40 in total and aged about 6 to 100 years, were included as donors. Each donor gave approximately 9.3 milliliters of peripheral blood, collected into EDTA-treated Vacutainer tubes. PBMCs were isolated by Ficoll-Paque density-gradient centrifugation, with at least 6.5 million obtained per sample. Total RNA, at least 5.5 micrograms per sample, was extracted from PBMCs with Trizol reagent. Naive CD45RAhigh/CD27high T cell percentages were measured by flow cytometry on a PBMC aliquot from every donor. The CDR3 starts with the cysteine, ends with the phenylalanine, and has 15 residues. Of the read, only the CDR3 DNA is kept; its 45 bases are in frame from base 1. From V the trimming removes 1 base and from J it removes 4 bases, while the gene matches leave 4 bases of the junction unaccounted for. Reading the germline V gene (reference sequence) gives CDR1 DFQATT and CDR2 SNEGSKA.

The V gene is TRBV20-1 and the J gene is TRBJ2-1; 10 junctional bases match TRBD2. The TCR was taken from a woman over 75 in good health. Donor details come from another sample of the same person, matched by shared clones. Sequenced sample: blood. CDR3 reads: CSARASGGSYNEQFF. In nucleotides, the sequence is TGCAGTGCTAGAGCTAGCGGGGGTTCGTACAATGAGCAGTTCTTC.